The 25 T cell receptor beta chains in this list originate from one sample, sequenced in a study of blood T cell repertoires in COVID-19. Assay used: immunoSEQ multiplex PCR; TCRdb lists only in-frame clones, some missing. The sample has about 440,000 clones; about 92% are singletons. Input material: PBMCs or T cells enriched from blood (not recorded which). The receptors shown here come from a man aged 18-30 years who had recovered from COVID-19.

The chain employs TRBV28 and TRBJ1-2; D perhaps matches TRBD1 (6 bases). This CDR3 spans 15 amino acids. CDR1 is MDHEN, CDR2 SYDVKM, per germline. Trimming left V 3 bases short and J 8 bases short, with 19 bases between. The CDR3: CASSFIGQRTNGYTF. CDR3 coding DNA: TGTGCCAGCAGTTTTATCGGACAGAGGACGAACGGCTACACCTTC.

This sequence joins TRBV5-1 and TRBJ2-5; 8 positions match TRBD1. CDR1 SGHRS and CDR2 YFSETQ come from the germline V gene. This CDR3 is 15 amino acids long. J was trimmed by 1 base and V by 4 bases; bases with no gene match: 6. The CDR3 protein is CASSGMGQVQETQYF. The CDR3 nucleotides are TGCGCCAGCAGCGGAATGGGACAGGTCCAAGAGACCCAGTACTTC.

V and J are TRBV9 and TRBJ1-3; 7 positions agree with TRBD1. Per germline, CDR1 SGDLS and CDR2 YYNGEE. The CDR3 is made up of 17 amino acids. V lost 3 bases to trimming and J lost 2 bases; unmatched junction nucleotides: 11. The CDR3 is CASSGNLADRAGNTIYF. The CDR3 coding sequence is TGTGCCAGCAGCGGCAACCTCGCTGACAGGGCTGGAAACACCATATATTTT.

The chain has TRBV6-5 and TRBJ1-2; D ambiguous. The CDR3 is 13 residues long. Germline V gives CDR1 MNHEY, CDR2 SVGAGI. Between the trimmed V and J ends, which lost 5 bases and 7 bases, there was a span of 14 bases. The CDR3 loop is CASSPASNGGYTF. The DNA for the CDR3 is TGTGCCAGCAGTCCAGCGAGCAATGGTGGCTACACCTTC.

CDR3 coding DNA: TGTGCCAGCAGTCCTCAGGGGGCCCATCAGCCCCAGCATTTT. Translation gives CASSPQGAHQPQHF. The chain combines TRBV27 with TRBJ1-5, with 8 bases identical to TRBD1. Per the germline V gene, CDR1 is MNHEY and CDR2 is SMNVEV (reference sequence). The CDR3 contains 14 residues. With V trimmed by 5 bases and J by 5 bases, 5 bases remained unmatched.

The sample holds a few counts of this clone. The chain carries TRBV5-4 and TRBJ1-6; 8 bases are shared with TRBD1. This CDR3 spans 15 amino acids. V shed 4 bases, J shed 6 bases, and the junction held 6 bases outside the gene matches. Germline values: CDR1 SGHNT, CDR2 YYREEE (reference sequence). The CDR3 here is CASSGGTGLNSPLHF. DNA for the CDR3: TGTGCCAGCAGCGGAGGGACAGGACTTAATTCACCCCTCCACTTT. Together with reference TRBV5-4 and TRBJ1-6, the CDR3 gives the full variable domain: ETGVTQSPTHLIKTRGQQVTLRCSSQSGHNTVSWYQQALGQGPQFIFQYYREEENGRGNFPPRFSGLQFPNYSSELNVNALELDDSALYLCASSGGTGLNSPLHFGNGTRLTVT.

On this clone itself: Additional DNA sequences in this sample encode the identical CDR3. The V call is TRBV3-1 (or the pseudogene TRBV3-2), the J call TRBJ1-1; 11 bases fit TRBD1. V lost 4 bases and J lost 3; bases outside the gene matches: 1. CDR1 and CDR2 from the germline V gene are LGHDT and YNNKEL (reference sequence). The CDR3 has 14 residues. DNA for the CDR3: TGTGCCAGCAGCCGGGGACAGGGGGACACTGAAGCTTTCTTT. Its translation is CASSRGQGDTEAFF.

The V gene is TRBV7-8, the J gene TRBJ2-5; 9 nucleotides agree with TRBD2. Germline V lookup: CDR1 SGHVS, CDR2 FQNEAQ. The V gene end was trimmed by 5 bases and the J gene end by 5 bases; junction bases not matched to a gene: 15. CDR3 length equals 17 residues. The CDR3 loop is CASSPRGNSGSEETQYF. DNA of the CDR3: TGTGCCAGCAGCCCAAGGGGCAATAGCGGGAGTGAGGAGACCCAGTACTTC.

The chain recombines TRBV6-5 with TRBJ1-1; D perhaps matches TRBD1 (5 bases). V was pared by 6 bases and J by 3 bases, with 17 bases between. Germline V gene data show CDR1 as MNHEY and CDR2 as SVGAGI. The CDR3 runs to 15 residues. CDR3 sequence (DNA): TGTGCCAGCAGCAGCGGGGCTCTCGTGGACACTGAAGCTTTCTTT. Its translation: CASSSGALVDTEAFF.

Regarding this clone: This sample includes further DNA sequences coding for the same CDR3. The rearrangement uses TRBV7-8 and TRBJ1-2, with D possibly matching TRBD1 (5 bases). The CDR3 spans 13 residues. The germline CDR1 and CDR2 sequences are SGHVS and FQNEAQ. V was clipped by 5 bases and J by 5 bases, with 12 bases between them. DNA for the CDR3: TGTGCCAGCAGCCCGGGTCAGGGATATGGCTACACCTTC. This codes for CASSPGQGYGYTF.

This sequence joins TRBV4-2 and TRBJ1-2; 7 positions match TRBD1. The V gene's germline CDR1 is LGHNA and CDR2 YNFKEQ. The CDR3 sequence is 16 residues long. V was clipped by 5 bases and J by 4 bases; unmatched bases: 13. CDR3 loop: CASSKGTALIPYGYTF. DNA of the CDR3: TGTGCCAGCAGCAAAGGGACAGCGCTAATACCCTATGGCTACACCTTC.

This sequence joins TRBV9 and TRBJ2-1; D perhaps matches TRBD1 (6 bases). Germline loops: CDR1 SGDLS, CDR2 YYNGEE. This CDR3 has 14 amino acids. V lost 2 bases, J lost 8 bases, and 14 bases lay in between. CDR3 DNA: TGTGCCAGCAGCGTCATGGGGGCGGTTTATGAGCAGTTCTTC. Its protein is CASSVMGAVYEQFF.

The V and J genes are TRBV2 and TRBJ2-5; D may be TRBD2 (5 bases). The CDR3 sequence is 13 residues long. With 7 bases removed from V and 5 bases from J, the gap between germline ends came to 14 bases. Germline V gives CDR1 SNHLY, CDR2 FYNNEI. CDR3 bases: TGTGCCAGCATCGGTGGGAGAGGTGAGACCCAGTACTTC. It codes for CASIGGRGETQYF.

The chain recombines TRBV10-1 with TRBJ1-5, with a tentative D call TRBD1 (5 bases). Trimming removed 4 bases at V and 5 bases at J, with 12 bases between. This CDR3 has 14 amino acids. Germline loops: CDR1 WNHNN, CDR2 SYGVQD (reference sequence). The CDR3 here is CASSAGGVDQPQHF. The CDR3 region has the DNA TGCGCCAGCAGTGCGGGAGGGGTTGATCAGCCCCAGCATTTT.

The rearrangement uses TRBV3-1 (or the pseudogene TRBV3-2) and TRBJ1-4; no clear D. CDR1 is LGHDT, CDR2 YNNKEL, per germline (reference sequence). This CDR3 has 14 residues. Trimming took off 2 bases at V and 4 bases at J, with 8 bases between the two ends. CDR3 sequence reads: CASSQLGGNEKLFF. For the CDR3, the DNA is TGTGCCAGCAGCCAATTAGGAGGTAATGAAAAACTGTTTTTT.

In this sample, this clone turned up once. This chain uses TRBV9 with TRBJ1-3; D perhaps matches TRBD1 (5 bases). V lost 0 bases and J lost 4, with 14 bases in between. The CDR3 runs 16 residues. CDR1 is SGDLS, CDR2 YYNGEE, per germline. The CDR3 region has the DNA TGTGCCAGCAGCGTAGACCTACAGGTGTCCGGAAACACCATATATTTT. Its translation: CASSVDLQVSGNTIYF.

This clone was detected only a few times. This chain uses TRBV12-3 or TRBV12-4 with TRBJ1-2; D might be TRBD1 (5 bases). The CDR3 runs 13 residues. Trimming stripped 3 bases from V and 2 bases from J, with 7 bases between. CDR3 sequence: CASSFTGNYGYTF. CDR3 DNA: TGTGCCAGCAGTTTCACAGGAAACTATGGCTACACCTTC.

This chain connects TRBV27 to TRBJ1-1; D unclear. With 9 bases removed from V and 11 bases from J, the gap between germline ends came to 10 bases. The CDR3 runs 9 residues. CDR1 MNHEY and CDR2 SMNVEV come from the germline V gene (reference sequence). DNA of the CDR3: TGTGCCAGGATATTTGCGGCTTTCTTT. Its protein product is CARIFAAFF.

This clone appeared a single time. The CDR3 bases are TGTGCCAGCCTGGAGGACAGAGGGGGTAACAATGAGCAGTTCTTC. Protein product: CASLEDRGGNNEQFF. This rearrangement joins TRBV2 to TRBJ2-1; maybe TRBD1 (6 bases). The CDR3 consists of 15 residues. Germline V CDR1 and CDR2: SNHLY, FYNNEI. V lost 8 bases and J 5 bases, leaving 19 bases between the germline ends.

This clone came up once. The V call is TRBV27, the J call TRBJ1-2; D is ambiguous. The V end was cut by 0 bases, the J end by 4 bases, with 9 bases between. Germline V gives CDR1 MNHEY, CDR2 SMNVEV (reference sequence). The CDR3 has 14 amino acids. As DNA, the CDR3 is TGTGCCAGCAGTTTATCGGCGGTGTCCTATGGCTACACCTTC. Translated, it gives CASSLSAVSYGYTF.

The CDR3 DNA reads TGTGCCAGCAGTTTCAGGCAGGGGATAGCCAAAAACATTCAGTACTTC. Translating gives CASSFRQGIAKNIQYF. The chain couples TRBV28 to TRBJ2-4; D perhaps matches TRBD1 (6 bases). V lost 3 bases and J 0 bases, leaving 12 bases between the germline ends. The V gene's germline CDR1 is MDHEN and CDR2 SYDVKM. There are 16 residues in the CDR3. Variable domain in full (rest from reference TRBV28 and TRBJ2-4): DVKVTQSSRYLVKRTGEKVFLECVQDMDHENMFWYRQDPGLGLRLIYFSYDVKMKEKGDIPEGYSVSREKKERFSLILESASTNQTSMYLCASSFRQGIAKNIQYFGAGTRLSVL.

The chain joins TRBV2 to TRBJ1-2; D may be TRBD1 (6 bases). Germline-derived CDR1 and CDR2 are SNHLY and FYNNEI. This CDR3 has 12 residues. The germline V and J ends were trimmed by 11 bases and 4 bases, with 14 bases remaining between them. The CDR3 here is CASRQESYGYTF. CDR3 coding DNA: TGTGCCTCTCGACAGGAGTCCTATGGCTACACCTTC.

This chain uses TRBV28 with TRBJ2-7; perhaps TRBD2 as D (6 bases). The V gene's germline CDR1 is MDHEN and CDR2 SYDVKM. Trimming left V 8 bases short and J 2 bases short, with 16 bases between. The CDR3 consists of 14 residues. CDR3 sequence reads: CASAGQGPTYEQYF. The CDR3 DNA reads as TGTGCCAGCGCGGGGCAGGGTCCCACCTACGAGCAGTACTTC.

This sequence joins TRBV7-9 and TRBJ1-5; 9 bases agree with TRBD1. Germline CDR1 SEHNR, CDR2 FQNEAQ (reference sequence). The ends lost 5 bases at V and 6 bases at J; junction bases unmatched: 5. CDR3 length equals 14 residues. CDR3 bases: TGTGCCAGCAGCGCCGGGACAGGGAGTCAGCCCCAGCATTTT. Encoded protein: CASSAGTGSQPQHF.

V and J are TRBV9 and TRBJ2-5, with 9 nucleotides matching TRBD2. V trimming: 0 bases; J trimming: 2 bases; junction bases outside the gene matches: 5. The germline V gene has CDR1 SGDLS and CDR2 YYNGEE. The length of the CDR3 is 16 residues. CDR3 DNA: TGTGCCAGCAGCGTAGGGCCAGCGGGGGGACAAGAGACCCAGTACTTC. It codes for CASSVGPAGGQETQYF.